This TCR beta chain was recorded in a study of blood T cell repertoires in COVID-19. Whole-study context: Nucleic acid was either cDNA or gDNA, and it came from T cells, B-cell-depleted T cells, or PBMCs.

In the original processing: It was from reference gene primer amplification that nucleated cell counts were estimated. The data were produced by immunoSEQ multiplex PCR, yet TCRdb's version contains in-frame clones alone and is incomplete. V, J and clone size are taken as reported in that table, and D and trimming were inferred from the DNA itself. The profile shows 350,000 or so clones, about nine tenths of them singletons. This CDR3 has 17 amino acids. Germline lookup yields CDR1 LGHNA and CDR2 YNFKEQ. V lost 5 bases, J lost 2 bases, and 18 bases lay in between. The age range of participants was about 18 to 100 years, with residence in roughly 25 US areas. Exposed study participants had met a COVID-19 case within 2 weeks before entry.

Source material: PBMCs or T cells enriched from blood (not recorded which). The chain has TRBV4-2 and TRBJ2-2; D call uncertain. The receptor's source is a woman in her 30s who had been exposed to COVID-19. The CDR3 loop is CASSGATHGINTGELFF. CDR3 sequence (DNA): TGTGCCAGCAGCGGAGCAACCCACGGCATAAACACCGGGGAGCTGTTTTTT.